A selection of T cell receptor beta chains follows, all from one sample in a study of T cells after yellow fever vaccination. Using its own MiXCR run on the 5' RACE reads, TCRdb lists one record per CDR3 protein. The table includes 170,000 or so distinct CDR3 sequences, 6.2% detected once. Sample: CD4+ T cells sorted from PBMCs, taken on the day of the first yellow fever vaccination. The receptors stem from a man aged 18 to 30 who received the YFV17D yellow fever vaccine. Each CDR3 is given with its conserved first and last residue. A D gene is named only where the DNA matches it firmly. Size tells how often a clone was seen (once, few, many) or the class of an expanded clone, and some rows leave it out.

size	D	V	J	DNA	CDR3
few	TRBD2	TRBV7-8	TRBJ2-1	TGTGCCAGCAGCCTAAAGCGGGGGGGCCCCAATGAGCAGTTCTTC	CASSLKRGGPNEQFF
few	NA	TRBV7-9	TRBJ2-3	TGTGCCAGCAGCTTATCCCACGGAAGCTATAGCACAGATACGCAGTATTTT	CASSLSHGSYSTDTQYF
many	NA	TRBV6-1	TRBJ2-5	TGTGCCAGCAGGGGATTCATTAAAGCCGAGACCCAGTACTTC	CASRGFIKAETQYF
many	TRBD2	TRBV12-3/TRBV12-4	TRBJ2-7	TGTGCCAGCAGGACTAGCGGGAGATACGAGCAGTACTTC	CASRTSGRYEQYF
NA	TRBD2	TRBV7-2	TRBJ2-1	TGTGCCAGCAGCCCTCGCGCGGGGACTACCTACAATGAGCAGTTCTTC	CASSPRAGTTYNEQFF
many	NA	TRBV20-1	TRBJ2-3	TGCAGTGCTCGGGGTTTCACAGATACGCAGTATTTT	CSARGFTDTQYF
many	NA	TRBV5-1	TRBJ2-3	TGCGCCAGCAGCTTGGCCCAGGGAAGGGTGTATTTT	CASSLAQGRVYF
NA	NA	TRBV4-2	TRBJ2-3	TGTGCCAGCAGCCCCGGGCTCCTCGGCACAGATACGCAGTATTTT	CASSPGLLGTDTQYF
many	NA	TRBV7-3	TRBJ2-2	TGTGCCAGCAGCTTGGGCAGGGGCACCACCGGGGAGCTGTTTTTT	CASSLGRGTTGELFF
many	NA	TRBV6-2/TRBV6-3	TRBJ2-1	TGTGCCAGCAGCGGAGGCGGACTTCTAGAGCAGTTCTTC	CASSGGGLLEQFF
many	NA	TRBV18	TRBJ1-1	TGTGCCAGCTCACCTATGGAGAACACTGAAGCTTTCTTT	CASSPMENTEAFF
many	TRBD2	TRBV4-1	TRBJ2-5	TGCGCCAGCAGCCAAGATCCGGGACTAGCACTGTACTTC	CASSQDPGLALYF
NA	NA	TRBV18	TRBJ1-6	TGTGCCAGCTCGCGAGGAGGGCCCGGCTCCTATAATTCACCCCTCCACTTT	CASSRGGPGSYNSPLHF
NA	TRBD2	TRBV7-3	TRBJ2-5	TGTGCCAGCAGCCCTAGCGGAGGCGGCGTCGAGACCCAGTACTTC	CASSPSGGGVETQYF
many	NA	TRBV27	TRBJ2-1	TGTGCCACCCTCTCACAGGGAAATGAGCAGTTCTTC	CATLSQGNEQFF
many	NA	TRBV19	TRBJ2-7	TGTGCCAGTAGTATCTCCCCCGGACAGATCTACGAGCAGTACTTC	CASSISPGQIYEQYF
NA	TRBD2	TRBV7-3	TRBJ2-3	TGTGCCAGCAGCCTAGGGACTAGCGGGGGCCTGGGAGATACGCAGTATTTT	CASSLGTSGGLGDTQYF
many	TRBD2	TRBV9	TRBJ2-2	TGTGCCAGCAGCGTAGCTGGGAGGGTACGCACCGGGGAGCTGTTTTTT	CASSVAGRVRTGELFF
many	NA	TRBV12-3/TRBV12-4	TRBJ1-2	TGTGCCAGCACCGACAACTATGGCTACACCTTC	CASTDNYGYTF
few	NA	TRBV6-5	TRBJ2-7	TGTGCCAGCAGTTACGGAGGGCTTCAGGAGCAGTACTTC	CASSYGGLQEQYF
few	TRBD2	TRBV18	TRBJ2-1	TGTGCCAGCTCACCAAGGCTAGCGGGGGGGCATGAGCAGTTCTTC	CASSPRLAGGHEQFF
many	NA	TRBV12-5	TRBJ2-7	TGTGCTAGTGGCCCCCAGGGTTACGAGCAGTACTTC	CASGPQGYEQYF
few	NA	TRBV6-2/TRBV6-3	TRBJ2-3	TGTGCCAGCAGTTCCCTGGGGGGTACGCAGTATTTT	CASSSLGGTQYF
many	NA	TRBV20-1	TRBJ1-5	TGCAGTGCTAGTCCAGATAGCAATCAGCCCCAGCATTTT	CSASPDSNQPQHF
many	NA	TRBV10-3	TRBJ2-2	TGTGCCATCAGTGAGTCGAGCAACACCGGGGAGCTGTTTTTT	CAISESSNTGELFF
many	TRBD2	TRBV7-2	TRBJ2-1	TGTGCCAGCAGCCGGACTAGCGGCTCCTACAATGAGCAGTTCTTC	CASSRTSGSYNEQFF
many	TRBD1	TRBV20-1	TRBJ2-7	TGCAGTGCTGTCGGGACAGGATACGTCGAGCAGTACTTC	CSAVGTGYVEQYF
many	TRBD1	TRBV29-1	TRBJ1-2	TGCAGCGTGAGAGGGGACGCGGGACAGGGACTCTATGGCTACACCTTC	CSVRGDAGQGLYGYTF
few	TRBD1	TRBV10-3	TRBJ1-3	TGTGCCACCCAAACTTGGACAGGTCTCTCTGGAAACACCATATATTTT	CATQTWTGLSGNTIYF
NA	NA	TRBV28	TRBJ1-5	TGTGCCAGCAGTCCCGGTGTAGGGACACACAATCAGCCCCAGCATTTT	CASSPGVGTHNQPQHF
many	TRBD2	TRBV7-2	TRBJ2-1	TGTGCCGCCGCTTCTAGCGGGGGTTACAATGAGCAGTTCTTC	CAAASSGGYNEQFF
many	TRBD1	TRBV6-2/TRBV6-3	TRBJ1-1	TGTGCCAGCAGTATCCGACCACAGGGGTCTATTAACACTGAAGCTTTCTTT	CASSIRPQGSINTEAFF
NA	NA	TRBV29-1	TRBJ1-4	TGCAGCGTTGGCAGGTCGGGAGAAAAACTGTTTTTT	CSVGRSGEKLFF
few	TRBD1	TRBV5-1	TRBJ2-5	TGCGCCAGCAGCTTGGGGCCCGGGACAGGGAGAGAGACCCAGTACTTC	CASSLGPGTGRETQYF
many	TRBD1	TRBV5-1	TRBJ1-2	TGCGCCAGCAGCGGGGCCCCGGGACAGACTATGTCGGGCTACACCTTC	CASSGAPGQTMSGYTF
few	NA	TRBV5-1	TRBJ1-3	TGCGCCAGCAGCTTGTCCCCCCGCACGGACTCTGGAAACACCATATATTTT	CASSLSPRTDSGNTIYF
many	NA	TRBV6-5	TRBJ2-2	TGTGCCAGCAGTTACTCGCGTACTCAGTTGAACACCGGGGAGCTGTTTTTT	CASSYSRTQLNTGELFF
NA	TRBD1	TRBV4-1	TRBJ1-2	TGCGCCAGCCGGGACAGGGGCACCTATGGCTACACCTTC	CASRDRGTYGYTF
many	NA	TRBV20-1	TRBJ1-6	TGCAGTGCTAGGGGGGATAATTCACCCCTCCACTTT	CSARGDNSPLHF
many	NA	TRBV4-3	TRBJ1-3	TGCGCCAGCAGCCAAGGGACGGGGACCTCTGGAAACACCATATATTTT	CASSQGTGTSGNTIYF
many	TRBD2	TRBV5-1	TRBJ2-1	TGCGCCAGCAGCGGAAGGACTAGCGAGGGGAATGAGCAGTTCTTC	CASSGRTSEGNEQFF
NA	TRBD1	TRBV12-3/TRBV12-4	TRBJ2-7	TGTGCCTTCAGTTCCGACTGGACAGGGGGTATCACCTCCTACGAGCAGTACTTC	CAFSSDWTGGITSYEQYF
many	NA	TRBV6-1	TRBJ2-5	TGTGCCAGCGAGCAGCTCAATGGGGAGACCCAGTACTTC	CASEQLNGETQYF
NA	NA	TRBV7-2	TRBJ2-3	TGTGCCAGCAGCAAGAACCGGCCGGCAGATACGCAGTATTTT	CASSKNRPADTQYF
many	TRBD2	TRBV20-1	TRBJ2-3	TGCAGTGCCCACCCTCGGGGGGGGGCAGATACGCAGTATTTT	CSAHPRGGADTQYF
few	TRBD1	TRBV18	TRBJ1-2	TGTGCCAGCTCACCGGAAGGGGGCGATGGCTACACCTTC	CASSPEGGDGYTF
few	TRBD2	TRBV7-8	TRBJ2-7	TGTGCCAGCAGCGTGTATACGGGGGGGGAGCAGTACTTC	CASSVYTGGEQYF
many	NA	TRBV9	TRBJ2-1	TGTGCCAGCAGCCTAAGCCCCCCTTCTGAGCAGTTCTTC	CASSLSPPSEQFF